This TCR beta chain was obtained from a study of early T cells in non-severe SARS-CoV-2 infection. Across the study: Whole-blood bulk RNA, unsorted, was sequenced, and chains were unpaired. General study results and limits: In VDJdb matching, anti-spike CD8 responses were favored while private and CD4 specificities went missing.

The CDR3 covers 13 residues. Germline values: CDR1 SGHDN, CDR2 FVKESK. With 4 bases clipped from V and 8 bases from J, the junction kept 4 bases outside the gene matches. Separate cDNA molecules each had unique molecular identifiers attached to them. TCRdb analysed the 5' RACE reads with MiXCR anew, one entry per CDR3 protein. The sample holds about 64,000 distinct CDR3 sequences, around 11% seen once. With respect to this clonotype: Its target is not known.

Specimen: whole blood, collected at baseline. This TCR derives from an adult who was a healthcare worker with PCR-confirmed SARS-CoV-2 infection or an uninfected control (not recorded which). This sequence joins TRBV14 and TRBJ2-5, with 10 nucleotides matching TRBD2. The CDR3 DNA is TGTGCCAGCAGCCGCGGACTAGCGGATACCCAGTACTTC. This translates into CASSRGLADTQYF.